The 22 T cell receptor beta chains reported below all come from one sample, sequenced in a study of cytomegalovirus exposure and HLA in healthy donors. PCR was performed using 60 Vbeta and 13 Jbeta primers. The method was immunoSEQ multiplex PCR; TCRdb's version includes in-frame clones alone and lacks a portion of them. The table has about 130,000 clones, about four fifths seen once. The sample was PBMCs. All receptors derive from a human donor in good health.

V and J are TRBV7-2 and TRBJ2-7, with D perhaps matching TRBD2 (6 bases). Looked up from germline, CDR1 is SGHTA and CDR2 is FQGNSA. Trimming removed 1 base at V and 9 bases at J, with 16 bases between. The CDR3 has 14 amino acids. The CDR3 loop reads CASSLDRGGSGQYF. In nucleotides, the CDR3 is TGTGCCAGCAGCTTAGACCGGGGAGGTTCCGGGCAGTACTTC.

The V and J genes are TRBV11-2 and TRBJ2-7, with TRBD1 matching over 8 bases. CDR3 length equals 17 residues. V lost 3 bases to trimming and J lost 2 bases; unmatched junction nucleotides: 12. Looked up from germline, CDR1 is SGHAT and CDR2 is FQNNGV. CDR3 bases: TGTGCCAGCAGCTTTCAACTAAGACAGGGGAGTACCTACGAGCAGTACTTC. Its translation: CASSFQLRQGSTYEQYF.

The CDR3 nucleotides read TGTGCCAGCAGCTTATACCGGGAGACCCAGTACTTC. Translation gives CASSLYRETQYF. V is TRBV7-9 and J is TRBJ2-5; D is undetermined. Germline V gene lookup returns CDR1 SEHNR and CDR2 FQNEAQ (reference sequence). Trimming removed 2 bases at V and 5 bases at J, with 6 bases between. The CDR3 loop spans 12 amino acids.

V usage is TRBV5-1 and J usage is TRBJ2-7; 8 nucleotides match TRBD1. The CDR3 covers 14 residues. The V and J ends lost 2 bases and 3 bases, in that order; junction bases with no gene match: 4. Germline assignment: CDR1 SGHRS and CDR2 YFSETQ. The CDR3 reads CASSFRTGSYEQYF. The CDR3, as DNA: TGCGCCAGCAGCTTCCGGACAGGGAGCTACGAGCAGTACTTC.

The chain uses TRBV10-3 and TRBJ2-1; a possible D gene is TRBD1 (7 bases). Per the germline V gene, CDR1 is ENHRY and CDR2 is SYGVKD. Trimming left V 5 bases short and J 7 bases short, with 9 bases between. This CDR3 region has 12 residues. The CDR3 nucleotides read TGTGCCATCAGTCCAGGGGGGAATGAGCAGTTCTTC. Residues: CAISPGGNEQFF.

This clone was counted only a few times. The chain combines TRBV7-9 with TRBJ2-7; D possibly corresponds to TRBD2 (7 bases). Deletions cut 5 bases from V and 5 bases from J, with 19 bases between. The CDR3 has 15 residues. In germline, CDR1 is SEHNR, CDR2 FQNEAQ (reference sequence). The CDR3 loop is CASSAPGGPLHEQYF. CDR3 DNA sequence: TGTGCCAGCAGCGCCCCGGGGGGCCCCCTCCACGAGCAGTACTTC. Based on the CDR3 plus reference TRBV7-9 and TRBJ2-7, the full variable domain is DTGVSQNPRHKITKRGQNVTFRCDPISEHNRLYWYRQTLGQGPEFLTYFQNEAQLEKSRLLSDRFSAERPKGSFSTLEIQRTEQGDSAMYLCASSAPGGPLHEQYFGPGTRLTVT.

This rearrangement joins TRBV7-9 to TRBJ2-7; D remains unclear. V was pared by 5 bases and J by 3 bases, with 11 bases between. From germline, CDR1 is SEHNR and CDR2 FQNEAQ (reference sequence). CDR3 size: 13 residues. CDR3 sequence reads: CASSPRSRYEQYF. The CDR3 nucleotides are TGTGCCAGCAGCCCCAGGTCTCGCTACGAGCAGTACTTC.

The CDR3 DNA sequence: TGTGCCAGCAGCCCGGGACAGGCTGTCCTAACTAATGAAAAACTGTTTTTT. It codes for CASSPGQAVLTNEKLFF. This chain joins TRBV28 and TRBJ1-4; 8 nucleotides agree with TRBD1. This CDR3 comprises 17 residues. The V gene end was trimmed by 6 bases and the J gene end by 1 base; junction bases not matched to a gene: 10. Germline V lookup: CDR1 MDHEN, CDR2 SYDVKM.

The J gene is TRBJ2-7, the V gene TRBV7-6; 7 bases match TRBD2. The CDR3 is 15 residues long. Germline V gene data show CDR1 as SGHVS and CDR2 as FNYEAQ. The trim removed 0 bases at V and 4 bases at J, leaving 6 bases unmatched. CDR3 nucleotide sequence: TGTGCCAGCAGCTTAGCGCGGGAGAGCGATTACGAGCAGTACTTC. Amino acid sequence: CASSLARESDYEQYF. Filled out from reference TRBV7-6 and TRBJ2-7, the complete variable domain reads GAGVSQSPRYKVTKRGQDVALRCDPISGHVSLYWYRQALGQGPEFLTYFNYEAQQDKSGLPNDRFSAERPEGSISTLTIQRTEQRDSAMYRCASSLARESDYEQYFGPGTRLTVT.

The chain uses TRBV10-1 and TRBJ2-1; D call uncertain. Trimming took off 0 bases at V and 6 bases at J, with 15 bases between the two ends. CDR3 length: 16 amino acids. Germline CDR1 reads WNHNN; CDR2 reads SYGVQD (reference sequence). CDR3 loop: CASSESVGSRVNEQFF. CDR3 DNA sequence: TGCGCCAGCAGTGAGTCCGTCGGTTCACGGGTCAATGAGCAGTTCTTC.

The chain couples TRBV7-9 to TRBJ2-5; TRBD1 matches 8 bases. CDR1 and CDR2 from the germline V gene are SEHNR and FQNEAQ (reference sequence). This CDR3 spans 16 amino acids. The J segment lost 5 bases and the V segment lost 4 bases, leaving 12 bases of the junction unmatched. The CDR3 is CASSSNSGGGIETQYF. DNA of the CDR3: TGTGCCAGCAGCTCAAACTCAGGGGGCGGAATTGAGACCCAGTACTTC.

V is TRBV19 and J is TRBJ2-5; D might be TRBD1 (6 bases). Germline CDR1 is LNHDA and CDR2 is SQIVND (reference sequence). The V gene lost 5 bases and the J gene lost 4 bases, with 17 bases spanning the gap. The CDR3 has 15 residues. Here the CDR3 reads CASSAGTPRAETQYF. In DNA form, the CDR3 reads TGTGCCAGTAGTGCCGGGACACCCAGGGCAGAGACCCAGTACTTC.

This rearrangement joins TRBV18 to TRBJ1-2, with TRBD1 matching over 7 bases. The V and J ends lost 6 bases and 4 bases, in that order; junction bases with no gene match: 5. The germline V gene has CDR1 KGHSH and CDR2 LQKENI. The CDR3 has 13 residues. The CDR3 loop is CASSQGETYGYTF. For the CDR3, the DNA is TGTGCCAGCTCCCAGGGGGAGACCTATGGCTACACCTTC.

J is TRBJ2-3 and V is TRBV6-5; maybe TRBD2 (6 bases). V shed 5 bases and J shed 2 bases, with 11 bases lying between them. Germline assignment: CDR1 MNHEY and CDR2 SVGAGI. This CDR3 is built from 14 residues. The CDR3 DNA is TGTGCCAGCAGTCCAGGACTAAACACAGATACGCAGTATTTT. It codes for CASSPGLNTDTQYF.

J is TRBJ2-2 and V is TRBV11-3, with D maybe TRBD2 (7 bases). From germline, CDR1 is SGHNT and CDR2 YENEEA. The CDR3 has 16 amino acids. Trimming shortened V by 2 bases and J by 2 bases, and 12 bases separated the two germline ends. CDR3 sequence (DNA): TGTGCCAGCAGCTTATACGGGGGGCCCAACACCGGGGAGCTGTTTTTT. It translates to CASSLYGGPNTGELFF.

This rearrangement joins TRBV6-5 to TRBJ1-1; a possible D gene is TRBD1 (6 bases). This CDR3 contains 12 residues. Germline V CDR1 and CDR2: MNHEY, SVGAGI. The V end lost 5 bases, the J end lost 11 bases, and 15 bases lay between the germline ends. The CDR3 is CASSPARGRAFF. The CDR3 DNA sequence: TGTGCCAGCAGTCCTGCCAGGGGAAGGGCTTTCTTT.

This clone occurred a few times. The chain carries TRBV7-9 and TRBJ1-1; tentatively, D is TRBD1 (5 bases). Trimming cost V 10 bases and J 3 bases, with 18 bases left between them. Germline CDR1 SEHNR, CDR2 FQNEAQ (reference sequence). The CDR3 is 14 amino acids. In DNA form, the CDR3 reads TGTGCCACCCTGGGCAGGGTGGTTGACACTGAAGCTTTCTTT. It yields the protein CATLGRVVDTEAFF.

This chain joins TRBV2 and TRBJ1-5, with D possibly matching TRBD1 (6 bases). Trimming took 1 base from V and 15 from J, leaving 13 bases between them. Per germline, CDR1 SNHLY and CDR2 FYNNEI. This CDR3 comprises 12 residues. CDR3 bases: TGTGCCAGCAGTGAAGAGGGGGAACGATTGCATTTT. This gives the protein CASSEEGERLHF.

The chain recombines TRBV7-9 with TRBJ2-1; D may be TRBD2 (6 bases). Per germline, CDR1 SEHNR and CDR2 FQNEAQ (reference sequence). This CDR3 has 15 residues. V was shortened by 3 bases and J by 8 bases, with 17 bases between the two germline ends. Here the CDR3 DNA reads TGTGCCAGCAGCTTTGGGCGGGGTGTAGGCGATGAGCAGTTCTTC. Encoded protein: CASSFGRGVGDEQFF.

V usage is TRBV6-5 and J usage is TRBJ2-3, with TRBD2 as a possible D gene (7 bases). Germline CDR1 MNHEY, CDR2 SVGAGI. V was pared by 2 bases and J by 8 bases, with 20 bases between. The CDR3 runs to 16 residues. CDR3 coding DNA: TGTGCCAGCAGTTACATCGTGCGGGGGCCAAAGGGTACGCAGTATTTT. Its translation is CASSYIVRGPKGTQYF.

In its sample, this clone was seen a few times. This chain joins TRBV7-2 and TRBJ2-3; TRBD2 matches 8 bases. Germline values: CDR1 SGHTA, CDR2 FQGNSA. The ends lost 6 bases at V and 6 bases at J; junction bases unmatched: 5. The CDR3 spans 13 residues. The CDR3 region has the DNA TGTGCCAGCAGGTCCCCGGGGGGGGATACGCAGTATTTT. Translated: CASRSPGGDTQYF.

The chain combines TRBV2 with TRBJ2-7; 9 bases map to TRBD2. The trim removed 6 bases at V and 2 bases at J, leaving 8 bases unmatched. In germline, CDR1 is SNHLY, CDR2 FYNNEI. The CDR3 covers 15 residues. Written as DNA, the CDR3 is TGTGCCAGCAGCTCAGCGGGGGGAATGCCCTACGAGCAGTACTTC. Amino acids: CASSSAGGMPYEQYF.